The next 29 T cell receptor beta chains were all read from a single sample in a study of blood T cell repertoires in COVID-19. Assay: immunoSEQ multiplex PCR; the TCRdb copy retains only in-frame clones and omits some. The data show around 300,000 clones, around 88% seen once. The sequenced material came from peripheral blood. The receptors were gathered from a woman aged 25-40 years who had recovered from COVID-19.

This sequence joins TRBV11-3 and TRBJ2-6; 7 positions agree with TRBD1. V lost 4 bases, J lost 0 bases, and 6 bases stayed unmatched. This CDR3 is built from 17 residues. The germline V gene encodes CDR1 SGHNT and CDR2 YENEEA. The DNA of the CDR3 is TGTGCCAGCAGCTCTAGACAGGGCACCTCTGGGGCCAACGTCCTGACTTTC. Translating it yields CASSSRQGTSGANVLTF.

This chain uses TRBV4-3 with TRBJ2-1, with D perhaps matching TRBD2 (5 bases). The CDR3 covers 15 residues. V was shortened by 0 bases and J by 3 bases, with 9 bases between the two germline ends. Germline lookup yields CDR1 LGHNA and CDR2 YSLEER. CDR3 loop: CASSQEIGIYNEQFF. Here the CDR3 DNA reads TGCGCCAGCAGCCAAGAAATCGGGATCTACAATGAGCAGTTCTTC.

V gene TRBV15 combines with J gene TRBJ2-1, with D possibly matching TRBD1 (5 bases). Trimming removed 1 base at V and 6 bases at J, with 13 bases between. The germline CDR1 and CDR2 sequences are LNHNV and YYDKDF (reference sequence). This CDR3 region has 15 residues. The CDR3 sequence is CATSRVLQGINEQFF. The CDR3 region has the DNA TGTGCCACCAGCAGAGTTCTTCAGGGAATCAATGAGCAGTTCTTC.

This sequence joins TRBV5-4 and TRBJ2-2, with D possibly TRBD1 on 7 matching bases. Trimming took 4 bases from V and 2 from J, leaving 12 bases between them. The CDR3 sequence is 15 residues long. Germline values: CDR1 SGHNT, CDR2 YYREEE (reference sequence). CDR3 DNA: TGTGCCAGCAGCGGAGGGACAGCCAACACCGGGGAGCTGTTTTTT. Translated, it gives CASSGGTANTGELFF. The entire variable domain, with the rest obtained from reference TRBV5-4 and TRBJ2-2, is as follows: ETGVTQSPTHLIKTRGQQVTLRCSSQSGHNTVSWYQQALGQGPQFIFQYYREEENGRGNFPPRFSGLQFPNYSSELNVNALELDDSALYLCASSGGTANTGELFFGEGSRLTVL.

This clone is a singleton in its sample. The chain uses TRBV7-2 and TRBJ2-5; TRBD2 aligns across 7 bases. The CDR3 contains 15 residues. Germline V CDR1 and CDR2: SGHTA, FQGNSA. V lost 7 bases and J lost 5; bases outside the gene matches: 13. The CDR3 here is CASTRTRASIETQYF. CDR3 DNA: TGTGCCAGCACCAGGACTAGAGCTAGTATCGAGACCCAGTACTTC.

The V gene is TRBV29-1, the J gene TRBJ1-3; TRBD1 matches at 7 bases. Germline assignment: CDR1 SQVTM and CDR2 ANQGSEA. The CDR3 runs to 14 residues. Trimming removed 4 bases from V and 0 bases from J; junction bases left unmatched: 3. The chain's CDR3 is CSVVAGGSGNTIYF. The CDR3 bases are TGCAGCGTTGTGGCAGGGGGCTCTGGAAACACCATATATTTT.

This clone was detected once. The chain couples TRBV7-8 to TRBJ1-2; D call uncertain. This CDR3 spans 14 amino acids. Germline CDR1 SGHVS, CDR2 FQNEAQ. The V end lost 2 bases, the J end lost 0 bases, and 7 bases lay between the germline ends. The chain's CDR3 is CASSLRETNYGYTF. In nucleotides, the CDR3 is TGTGCCAGCAGCTTAAGAGAAACTAACTATGGCTACACCTTC.

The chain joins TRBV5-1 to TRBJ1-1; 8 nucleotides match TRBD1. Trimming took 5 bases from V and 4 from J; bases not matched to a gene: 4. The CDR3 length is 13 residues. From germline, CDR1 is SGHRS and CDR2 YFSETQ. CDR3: CASRSGGVTEAFF. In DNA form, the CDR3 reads TGCGCCAGCAGGTCAGGGGGCGTCACTGAAGCTTTCTTT.

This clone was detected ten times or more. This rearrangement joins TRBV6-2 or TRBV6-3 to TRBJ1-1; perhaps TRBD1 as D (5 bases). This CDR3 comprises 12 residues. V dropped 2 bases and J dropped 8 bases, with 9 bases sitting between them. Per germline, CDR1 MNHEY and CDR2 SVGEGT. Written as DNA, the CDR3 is TGTGCCAGCAGTTACAACCGACAGGAAGCTTTCTTT. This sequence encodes CASSYNRQEAFF.

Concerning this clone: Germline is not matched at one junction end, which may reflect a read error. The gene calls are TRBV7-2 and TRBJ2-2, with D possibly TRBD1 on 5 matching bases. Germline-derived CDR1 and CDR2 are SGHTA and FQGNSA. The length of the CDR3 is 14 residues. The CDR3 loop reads CASSLRPSLGDLFF. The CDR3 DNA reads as TGTGCCAGCAGCTTAAGGCCCTCTCTAGGGGATCTGTTTTTT.

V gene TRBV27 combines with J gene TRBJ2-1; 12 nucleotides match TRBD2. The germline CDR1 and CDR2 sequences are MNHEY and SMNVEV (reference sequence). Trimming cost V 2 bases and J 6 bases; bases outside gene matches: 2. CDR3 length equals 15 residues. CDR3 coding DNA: TGTGCCAGCAGTTTAGCTAGCGGGGGGGTCAATGAGCAGTTCTTC. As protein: CASSLASGGVNEQFF.

In DNA, the CDR3 is TGTGCCAGCAGCTTTATTAGCGGGGGGACCTACGAGCAGTACTTC. Its protein is CASSFISGGTYEQYF. The chain is built from TRBV5-5 and TRBJ2-7; 10 positions match TRBD2. In germline, CDR1 is SGHKS, CDR2 YYEKEE (reference sequence). With 2 bases clipped from V and 2 bases from J, the junction kept 4 bases outside the gene matches. CDR3 length: 15 amino acids.

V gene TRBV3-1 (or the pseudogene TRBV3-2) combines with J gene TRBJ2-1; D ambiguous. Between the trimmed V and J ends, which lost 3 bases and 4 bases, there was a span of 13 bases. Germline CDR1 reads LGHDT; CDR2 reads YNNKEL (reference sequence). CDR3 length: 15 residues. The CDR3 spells CASSHRQVPYNEQFF. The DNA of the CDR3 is TGTGCCAGCAGCCACCGCCAGGTCCCTTACAATGAGCAGTTCTTC.

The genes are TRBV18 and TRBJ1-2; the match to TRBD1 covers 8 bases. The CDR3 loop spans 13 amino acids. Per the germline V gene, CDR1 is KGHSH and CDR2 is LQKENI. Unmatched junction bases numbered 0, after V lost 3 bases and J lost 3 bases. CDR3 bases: TGTGCCAGCTCACCGGGACAGGACTATGGCTACACCTTC. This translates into CASSPGQDYGYTF.

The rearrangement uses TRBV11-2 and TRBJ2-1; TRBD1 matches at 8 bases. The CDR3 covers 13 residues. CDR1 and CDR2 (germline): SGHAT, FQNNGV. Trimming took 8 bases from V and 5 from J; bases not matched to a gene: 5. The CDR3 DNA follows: TGTGCCAGCGGACAGGGTATCAACAATGAGCAGTTCTTC. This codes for CASGQGINNEQFF. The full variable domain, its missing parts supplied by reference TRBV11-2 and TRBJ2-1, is EAGVAQSPRYKIIEKRQSVAFWCNPISGHATLYWYQQILGQGPKLLIQFQNNGVVDDSQLPKDRFSAERLKGVDSTLKIQPAKLEDSAVYLCASGQGINNEQFFGPGTRLTVL.

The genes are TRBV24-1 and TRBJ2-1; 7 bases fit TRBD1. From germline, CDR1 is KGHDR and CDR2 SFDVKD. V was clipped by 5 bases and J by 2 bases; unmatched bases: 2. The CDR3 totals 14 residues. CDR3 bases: TGTGCCACCAGTGGGGACAGTGCCTACAATGAGCAGTTCTTC. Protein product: CATSGDSAYNEQFF.

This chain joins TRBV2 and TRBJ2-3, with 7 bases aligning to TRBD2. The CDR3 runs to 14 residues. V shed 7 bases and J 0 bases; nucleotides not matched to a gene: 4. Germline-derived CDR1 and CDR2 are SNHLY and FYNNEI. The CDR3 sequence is CASIRTRSTDTQYF. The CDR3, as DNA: TGTGCCAGCATACGGACTAGAAGCACAGATACGCAGTATTTT.

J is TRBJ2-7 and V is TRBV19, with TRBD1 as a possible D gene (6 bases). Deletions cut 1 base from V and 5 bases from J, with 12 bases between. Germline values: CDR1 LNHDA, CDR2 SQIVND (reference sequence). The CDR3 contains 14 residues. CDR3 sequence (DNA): TGTGCCAGTAGTATAGGGACAGCGAACCACGAGCAGTACTTC. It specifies CASSIGTANHEQYF.

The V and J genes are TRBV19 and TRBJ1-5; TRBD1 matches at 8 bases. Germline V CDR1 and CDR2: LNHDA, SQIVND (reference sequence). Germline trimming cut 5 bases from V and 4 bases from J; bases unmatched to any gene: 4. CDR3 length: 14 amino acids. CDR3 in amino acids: CASSARTGNQPQHF. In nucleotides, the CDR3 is TGTGCCAGTAGTGCTAGGACAGGGAATCAGCCCCAGCATTTT.

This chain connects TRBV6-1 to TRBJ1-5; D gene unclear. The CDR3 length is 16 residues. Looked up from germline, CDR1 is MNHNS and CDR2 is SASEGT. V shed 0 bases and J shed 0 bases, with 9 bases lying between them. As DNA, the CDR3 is TGTGCCAGCAGTGAAGCGCCGGGAGTTAGCAATCAGCCCCAGCATTTT. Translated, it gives CASSEAPGVSNQPQHF.

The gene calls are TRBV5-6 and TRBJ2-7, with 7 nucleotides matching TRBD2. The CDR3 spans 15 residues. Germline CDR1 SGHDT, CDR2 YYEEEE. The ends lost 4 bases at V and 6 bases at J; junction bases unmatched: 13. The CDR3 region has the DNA TGTGCCAGCAGCGTTGGGAGGGGCGTAGGATCCGAGCAGTACTTC. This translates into CASSVGRGVGSEQYF.

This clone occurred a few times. This chain's CDR3 is CASSRSGTHYEQYF. DNA of the CDR3: TGTGCCAGCAGCAGATCCGGGACTCACTACGAGCAGTACTTC. The rearrangement joins TRBV5-6 to TRBJ2-7, with D tentatively TRBD2 (6 bases). V was cut by 4 bases and J by 3 bases, with 14 bases left in between. Germline-derived CDR1 and CDR2 are SGHDT and YYEEEE. The CDR3 covers 14 residues.

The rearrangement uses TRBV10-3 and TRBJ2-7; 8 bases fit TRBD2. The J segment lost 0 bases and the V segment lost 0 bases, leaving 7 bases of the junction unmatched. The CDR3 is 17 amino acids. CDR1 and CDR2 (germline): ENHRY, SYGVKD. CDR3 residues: CAISESSSGVPSYEQYF. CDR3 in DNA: TGTGCCATCAGTGAGTCGAGTAGCGGGGTTCCCTCCTACGAGCAGTACTTC.

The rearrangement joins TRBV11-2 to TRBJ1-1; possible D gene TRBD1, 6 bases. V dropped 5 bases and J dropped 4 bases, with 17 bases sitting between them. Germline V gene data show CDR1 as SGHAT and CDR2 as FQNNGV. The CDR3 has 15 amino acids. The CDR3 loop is CASSTRQVGTTEAFF. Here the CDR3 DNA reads TGTGCCAGCAGCACAAGACAGGTGGGCACCACTGAAGCTTTCTTT.

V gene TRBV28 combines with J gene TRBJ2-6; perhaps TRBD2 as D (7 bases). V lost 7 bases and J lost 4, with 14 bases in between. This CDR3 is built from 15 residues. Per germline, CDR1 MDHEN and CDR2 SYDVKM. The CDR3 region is CASNFRGAGANVLTF. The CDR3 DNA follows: TGTGCCAGCAACTTTCGGGGGGCCGGGGCCAACGTCCTGACTTTC.

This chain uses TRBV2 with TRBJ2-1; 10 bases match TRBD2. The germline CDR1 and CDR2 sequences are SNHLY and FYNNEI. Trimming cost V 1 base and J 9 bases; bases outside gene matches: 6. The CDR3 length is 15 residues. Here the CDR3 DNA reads TGTGCCAGCAGTGAAGGCCTAGCGGGAGTCAGTGAGCAGTTCTTC. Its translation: CASSEGLAGVSEQFF.

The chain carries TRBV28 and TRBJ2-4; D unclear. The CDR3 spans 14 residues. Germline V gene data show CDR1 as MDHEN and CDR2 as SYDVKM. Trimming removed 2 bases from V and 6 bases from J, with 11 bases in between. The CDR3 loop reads CASSLGPSPNIQYF. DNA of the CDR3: TGTGCCAGCAGTTTAGGGCCCAGCCCAAACATTCAGTACTTC.

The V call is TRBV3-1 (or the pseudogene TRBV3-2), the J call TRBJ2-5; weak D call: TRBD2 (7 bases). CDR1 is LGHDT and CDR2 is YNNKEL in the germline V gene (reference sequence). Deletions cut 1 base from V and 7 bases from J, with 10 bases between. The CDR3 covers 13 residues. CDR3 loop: CASSQGGGGTQYF. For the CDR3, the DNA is TGTGCCAGCAGCCAAGGGGGGGGCGGGACCCAGTACTTC.

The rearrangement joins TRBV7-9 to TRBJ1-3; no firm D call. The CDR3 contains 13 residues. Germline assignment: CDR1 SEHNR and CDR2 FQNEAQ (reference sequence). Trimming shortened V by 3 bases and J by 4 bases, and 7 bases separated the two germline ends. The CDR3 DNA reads TGTGCCAGCAGCTTGTCGGTGGGAAACACCATATATTTT. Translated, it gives CASSLSVGNTIYF.